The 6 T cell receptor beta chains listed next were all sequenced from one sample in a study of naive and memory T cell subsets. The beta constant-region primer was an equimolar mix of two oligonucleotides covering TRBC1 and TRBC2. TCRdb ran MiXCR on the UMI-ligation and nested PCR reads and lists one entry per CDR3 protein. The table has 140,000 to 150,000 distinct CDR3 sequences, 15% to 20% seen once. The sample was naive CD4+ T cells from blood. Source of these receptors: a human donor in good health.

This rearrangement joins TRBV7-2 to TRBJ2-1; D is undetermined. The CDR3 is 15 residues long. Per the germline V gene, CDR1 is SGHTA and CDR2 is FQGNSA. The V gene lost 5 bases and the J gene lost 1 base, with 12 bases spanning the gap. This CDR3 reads CASSPRRESYNEQFF. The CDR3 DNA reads TGTGCCAGCAGCCCCCGGCGCGAATCCTACAATGAGCAGTTCTTC.

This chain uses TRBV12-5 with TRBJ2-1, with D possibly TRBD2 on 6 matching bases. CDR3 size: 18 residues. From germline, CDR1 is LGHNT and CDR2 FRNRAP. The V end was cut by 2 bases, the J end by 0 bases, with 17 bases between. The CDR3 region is CASGLSGREPSSYNEQFF. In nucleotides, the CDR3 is TGTGCTAGTGGTTTGTCCGGGCGGGAACCAAGCTCCTACAATGAGCAGTTCTTC.

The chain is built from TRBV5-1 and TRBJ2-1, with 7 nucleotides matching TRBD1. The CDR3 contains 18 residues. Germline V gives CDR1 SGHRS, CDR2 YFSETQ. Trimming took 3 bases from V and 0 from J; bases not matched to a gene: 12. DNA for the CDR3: TGCGCCAGCAGCTCAACGCGACAGGGACCCCGCTCCTACAATGAGCAGTTCTTC. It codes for CASSSTRQGPRSYNEQFF.

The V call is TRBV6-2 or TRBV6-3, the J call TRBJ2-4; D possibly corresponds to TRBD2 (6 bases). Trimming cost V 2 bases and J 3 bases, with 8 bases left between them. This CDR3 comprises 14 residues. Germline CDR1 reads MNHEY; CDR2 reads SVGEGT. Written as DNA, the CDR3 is TGTGCCAGCAGTTACCGGGGAGGCAAAAACATTCAGTACTTC. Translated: CASSYRGGKNIQYF.

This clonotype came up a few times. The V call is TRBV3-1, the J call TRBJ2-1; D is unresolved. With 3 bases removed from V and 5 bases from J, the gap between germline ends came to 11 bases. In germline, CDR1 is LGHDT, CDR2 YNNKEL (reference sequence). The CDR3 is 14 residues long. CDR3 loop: CASSHGKTNNEQFF. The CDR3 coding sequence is TGTGCCAGCAGCCACGGAAAGACAAACAATGAGCAGTTCTTC.

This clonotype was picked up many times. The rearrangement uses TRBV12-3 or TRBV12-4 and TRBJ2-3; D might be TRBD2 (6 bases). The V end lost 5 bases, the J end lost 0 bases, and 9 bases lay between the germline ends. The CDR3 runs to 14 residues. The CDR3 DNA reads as TGTGCCAGCAGTCCCGGGACTAGCACAGATACGCAGTATTTT. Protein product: CASSPGTSTDTQYF.